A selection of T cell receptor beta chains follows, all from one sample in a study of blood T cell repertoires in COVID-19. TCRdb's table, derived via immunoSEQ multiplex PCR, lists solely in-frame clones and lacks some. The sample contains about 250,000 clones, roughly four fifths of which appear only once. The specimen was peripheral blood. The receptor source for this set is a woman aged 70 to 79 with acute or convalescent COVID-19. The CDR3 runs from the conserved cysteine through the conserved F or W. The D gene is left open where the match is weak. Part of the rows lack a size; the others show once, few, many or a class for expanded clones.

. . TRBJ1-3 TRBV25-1 CASSDLVSSGNTIYF TGTGCCAGCAGTGATCTGGTGAGCTCTGGAAACACCATATATTTT
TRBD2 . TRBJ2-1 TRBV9 CASSVALSSGGVEQFF TGTGCCAGCAGCGTAGCCCTCAGTAGCGGGGGGGTAGAGCAGTTCTTC
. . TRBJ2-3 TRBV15 CATSRDTEKDTQYF TGTGCCACCAGCAGAGATACGGAGAAAGATACGCAGTATTTT
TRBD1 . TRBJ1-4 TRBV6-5 CASSTDRFSEKLFF TGTGCCAGCAGTACGGACAGGTTTAGTGAAAAACTGTTTTTT
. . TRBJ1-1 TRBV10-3 CAIREEQNTEAFF TGTGCCATCAGGGAGGAACAGAACACTGAAGCTTTCTTT
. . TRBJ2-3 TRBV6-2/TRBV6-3 CASSLLFSGFVADTQYF TGTGCCAGCAGTCTACTGTTTTCGGGGTTTGTTGCAGATACGCAGTATTTT
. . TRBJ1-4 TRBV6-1 CASSERRVPNEKLFF TGTGCCAGCAGTGAAAGGCGGGTACCAAATGAAAAACTGTTTTTT
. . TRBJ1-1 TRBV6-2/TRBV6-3 CASSYSRGTEAFF TGTGCCAGCAGTTACTCTCGGGGCACTGAAGCTTTCTTT
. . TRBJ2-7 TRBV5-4 CASSRSVKGGSSYEQYF TGTGCCAGCAGCCGTAGTGTGAAGGGGGGGAGCTCCTACGAGCAGTACTTC
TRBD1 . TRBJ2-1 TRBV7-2 CASTEGQWRNEQFF TGTGCCAGCACCGAGGGACAGTGGCGGAATGAGCAGTTCTTC
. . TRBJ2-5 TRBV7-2 CASSLALYQETQYF TGTGCCAGCAGCTTAGCTCTGTACCAAGAGACCCAGTACTTC
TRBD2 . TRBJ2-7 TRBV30 CAWSTLAGSYEQYF TGTGCCTGGAGTACACTAGCGGGGTCCTACGAGCAGTACTTC
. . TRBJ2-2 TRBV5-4 CASSLATRAWAGELFF TGTGCCAGCAGCTTGGCGACACGCGCATGGGCCGGGGAGCTGTTTTTT
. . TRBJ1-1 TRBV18 CASSRPGGNTEAFF TGTGCCAGCTCACGTCCCGGGGGAAACACTGAAGCTTTCTTT
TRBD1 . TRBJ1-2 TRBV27 CASSYRQGHGYTF TGTGCCAGCAGTTATCGACAGGGCCATGGCTACACCTTC
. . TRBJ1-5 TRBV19 CASSFRVQPQHF TGTGCCAGTAGTTTCAGGGTCCAGCCCCAGCATTTT
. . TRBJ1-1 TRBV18 CASSPGHLNEAFF TGTGCCAGCTCACCTGGACACTTGAATGAAGCTTTCTTT
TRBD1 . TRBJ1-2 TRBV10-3 CAISEDRGYGYTF TGTGCCATCAGTGAGGACAGGGGCTATGGCTACACCTTC
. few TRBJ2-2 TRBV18 CASSPPNTLMNTGELFF TGTGCCAGCTCACCACCGAACACCTTAATGAACACCGGGGAGCTGTTTTTT
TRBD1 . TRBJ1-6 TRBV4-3 CASSQDAVRHRGMYSPLHF TGCGCCAGCAGCCAAGATGCGGTCAGACACAGGGGAATGTATTCACCCCTCCACTTT
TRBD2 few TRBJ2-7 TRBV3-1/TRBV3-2 CASSQTSGPNEQYF TGTGCCAGCAGCCAAACTAGCGGGCCTAACGAGCAGTACTTC